These T cell receptor beta chains were read from a single sample in a study of shared clonotypes between healthy human individuals. TCRdb keeps only in-frame clones here, not all; method: immunoSEQ multiplex PCR. Here the sample spans 2 million to 3 million clones, roughly 92% being singletons. Sequencing input: naive CD4+ T cells sorted from blood. All receptors derive from a man aged 18 to 29 in good health. CDR3s include the opening cysteine and the closing phenylalanine or tryptophan. D genes are given only for firm matches. Clone sizes are given selectively: once, few, many, or a class where the clone is expanded.

CDR3 length: 15; D gene: .; clone size: .; J gene: TRBJ1-1; V gene: TRBV19; CDR3 protein: CASSIESGMNTEAFF; CDR3 DNA: TGTGCCAGTAGTATAGAGTCAGGGATGAACACTGAAGCTTTCTTT
CDR3 length: 15; D gene: .; clone size: .; J gene: TRBJ1-4; V gene: TRBV7-9; CDR3 protein: CASSAGGSTNEKLFF; CDR3 DNA: TGTGCCAGCAGCGCCGGGGGGTCGACTAATGAAAAACTGTTTTTT
CDR3 length: 13; D gene: .; clone size: .; J gene: TRBJ2-3; V gene: TRBV5-1; CDR3 protein: CASKRVGTDTQYF; CDR3 DNA: TGCGCCAGCAAAAGGGTTGGGACAGATACGCAGTATTTT
CDR3 length: 15; D gene: .; clone size: .; J gene: TRBJ1-5; V gene: TRBV28; CDR3 protein: CASSLGGAGHQPQHF; CDR3 DNA: TGTGCCAGCAGTTTAGGAGGGGCAGGGCACCAGCCCCAGCATTTT
CDR3 length: 18; D gene: TRBD2; clone size: .; J gene: TRBJ2-1; V gene: TRBV7-2; CDR3 protein: CASSLEFYREGEGNEQFF; CDR3 DNA: TGTGCCAGCAGCTTAGAGTTCTACCGGGAGGGGGAGGGCAATGAGCAGTTCTTC
CDR3 length: 14; D gene: .; clone size: .; J gene: TRBJ2-7; V gene: TRBV9; CDR3 protein: CASSVDAGTYEQYF; CDR3 DNA: TGTGCCAGCAGCGTAGATGCGGGAACCTACGAGCAGTACTTC
CDR3 length: 14; D gene: TRBD1; clone size: .; J gene: TRBJ2-7; V gene: TRBV6-1; CDR3 protein: CASTLGTGSYEQYF; CDR3 DNA: TGTGCCAGCACCCTCGGGACAGGGTCCTACGAGCAGTACTTC
CDR3 length: 15; D gene: .; clone size: .; J gene: TRBJ2-2; V gene: TRBV10-3; CDR3 protein: CAISEINSNTGELFF; CDR3 DNA: TGTGCCATCAGTGAAATCAACAGTAACACCGGGGAGCTGTTTTTT
CDR3 length: 15; D gene: .; clone size: .; J gene: TRBJ2-3; V gene: TRBV6-6; CDR3 protein: CASSYGRGLTDTQYF; CDR3 DNA: TGTGCCAGCAGTTACGGGCGGGGACTCACAGATACGCAGTATTTT
CDR3 length: 15; D gene: TRBD2; clone size: .; J gene: TRBJ2-4; V gene: TRBV11-2; CDR3 protein: CASSPIAGAENIQYF; CDR3 DNA: TGTGCCAGCAGCCCAATAGCGGGGGCCGAAAACATTCAGTACTTC
CDR3 length: 15; D gene: .; clone size: .; J gene: TRBJ2-7; V gene: TRBV10-3; CDR3 protein: CATENPGALTYEQYF; CDR3 DNA: TGTGCCACCGAGAATCCAGGGGCTCTAACCTACGAGCAGTACTTC
CDR3 length: 17; D gene: .; clone size: .; J gene: TRBJ2-3; V gene: TRBV5-8; CDR3 protein: CASSLELLLAHTDTQYF; CDR3 DNA: TGTGCCAGCAGCTTGGAGCTACTCCTAGCTCACACAGATACGCAGTATTTT
CDR3 length: 15; D gene: .; clone size: .; J gene: TRBJ2-7; V gene: TRBV5-1; CDR3 protein: CASSSEGTGPYEQYF; CDR3 DNA: TGCGCCAGCAGCTCAGAAGGGACGGGGCCCTACGAGCAGTACTTC
CDR3 length: 12; D gene: .; clone size: .; J gene: TRBJ2-3; V gene: TRBV10-3; CDR3 protein: CAISEQMDTQYF; CDR3 DNA: TGTGCCATCAGTGAACAAATGGATACGCAGTATTTT
CDR3 length: 15; D gene: .; clone size: .; J gene: TRBJ2-3; V gene: TRBV4-1; CDR3 protein: CASSQDSLSTDTQYF; CDR3 DNA: TGCGCCAGCAGCCAAGATTCACTGTCAACAGATACGCAGTATTTT
CDR3 length: 16; D gene: TRBD1; clone size: .; J gene: TRBJ1-6; V gene: TRBV4-3; CDR3 protein: CASSQTGQGGHSPLHF; CDR3 DNA: TGCGCCAGCAGCCAAACTGGACAGGGTGGTCATTCACCCCTCCACTTT
CDR3 length: 14; D gene: .; clone size: .; J gene: TRBJ2-7; V gene: TRBV5-1; CDR3 protein: CASSLLDQTYEQYF; CDR3 DNA: TGCGCCAGCAGCTTACTAGACCAGACCTACGAGCAGTACTTC
CDR3 length: 13; D gene: .; clone size: .; J gene: TRBJ1-5; V gene: TRBV6-5; CDR3 protein: CASSPQGSQPQHF; CDR3 DNA: TGTGCCAGCAGCCCCCAGGGGAGTCAGCCCCAGCATTTT
CDR3 length: 15; D gene: TRBD2; clone size: .; J gene: TRBJ2-7; V gene: TRBV19; CDR3 protein: CASRRTSGDTYEQYF; CDR3 DNA: TGTGCCAGTCGAAGGACTAGCGGAGATACCTACGAGCAGTACTTC
CDR3 length: 15; D gene: TRBD2; clone size: .; J gene: TRBJ2-1; V gene: TRBV28; CDR3 protein: CASSSAGLGYNEQFF; CDR3 DNA: TGTGCCAGCAGTTCCGCGGGACTAGGATACAATGAGCAGTTCTTC
CDR3 length: 14; D gene: .; clone size: .; J gene: TRBJ2-7; V gene: TRBV11-2; CDR3 protein: CASSQPGGGYEQYF; CDR3 DNA: TGTGCCAGCAGCCAACCCGGTGGAGGCTACGAGCAGTACTTC
CDR3 length: 14; D gene: .; clone size: .; J gene: TRBJ2-3; V gene: TRBV5-3; CDR3 protein: CASAKRMRWDTQYF; CDR3 DNA: TGTGCCTCAGCCAAACGAATGAGGTGGGATACGCAGTATTTT
CDR3 length: 15; D gene: .; clone size: .; J gene: TRBJ2-5; V gene: TRBV6-6; CDR3 protein: CASSYGAGAGETQYF; CDR3 DNA: TGTGCCAGCAGTTACGGCGCGGGGGCGGGGGAGACCCAGTACTTC
CDR3 length: 16; D gene: .; clone size: .; J gene: TRBJ1-6; V gene: TRBV28; CDR3 protein: CASSLDLQRNNSPLHF; CDR3 DNA: TGTGCCAGCAGTTTAGACCTCCAAAGAAATAATTCACCCCTCCACTTT
CDR3 length: 15; D gene: .; clone size: .; J gene: TRBJ2-1; V gene: TRBV5-1; CDR3 protein: CASSLDGGSGDEQFF; CDR3 DNA: TGCGCCAGCAGCTTGGACGGGGGGTCAGGGGATGAGCAGTTCTTC
CDR3 length: 12; D gene: .; clone size: .; J gene: TRBJ2-7; V gene: TRBV7-2; CDR3 protein: CASSLDLYEQYF; CDR3 DNA: TGTGCCAGCAGCTTAGACCTATACGAGCAGTACTTC
CDR3 length: 17; D gene: TRBD1; clone size: .; J gene: TRBJ2-2; V gene: TRBV7-9; CDR3 protein: CASSLLLTGGNTGELFF; CDR3 DNA: TGTGCCAGCAGCTTACTATTGACAGGGGGGAACACCGGGGAGCTGTTTTTT
CDR3 length: 13; D gene: TRBD1; clone size: .; J gene: TRBJ2-7; V gene: TRBV19; CDR3 protein: CASSELQGAEQYF; CDR3 DNA: TGTGCCAGTAGCGAACTACAGGGGGCCGAGCAGTACTTC
CDR3 length: 17; D gene: .; clone size: few; J gene: TRBJ1-6; V gene: TRBV10-3; CDR3 protein: CAISESGRVTSNSPLHF; CDR3 DNA: TGTGCCATCAGTGAGTCTGGCCGGGTGACCTCTAATTCACCCCTCCACTTT
CDR3 length: 16; D gene: TRBD2; clone size: .; J gene: TRBJ2-5; V gene: TRBV10-3; CDR3 protein: CAISDLLAGVDETQYF; CDR3 DNA: TGTGCCATCAGTGATCTTTTAGCGGGAGTGGATGAGACCCAGTACTTC
CDR3 length: 15; D gene: .; clone size: .; J gene: TRBJ1-2; V gene: TRBV18; CDR3 protein: CASSPASSIYYGYTF; CDR3 DNA: TGTGCCAGCTCACCGGCCAGCAGTATATACTATGGCTACACCTTC